This passage covers 2 T cell receptor beta chains from one sample sequenced in a study of T cell responses to AZD1222 COVID-19 vaccine. The assay was immunoSEQ multiplex PCR, and TCRdb's table has in-frame clones only and misses some. The sample lists about 130,000 clones, approximately 91% seen once, with about 6% in the top ten. The sample here was peripheral blood, taken 28 days after the second AZD1222 dose. These TCRs come from an adult who received the AZD1222 COVID-19 vaccine.

The chain links TRBV2 to TRBJ1-5; D remains ambiguous. The CDR3 runs 12 residues. Germline lookup yields CDR1 SNHLY and CDR2 FYNNEI. Deletions cut 8 bases from V and 3 bases from J, with 8 bases between. The CDR3 protein is CASQAPNQPQHF. CDR3 coding DNA: TGTGCCAGCCAGGCACCCAATCAGCCCCAGCATTTT.

V gene TRBV27 combines with J gene TRBJ2-1, with 9 nucleotides matching TRBD2. This CDR3 contains 16 residues. Trimming cost V 0 bases and J 5 bases; bases outside gene matches: 5. Germline CDR1 reads MNHEY; CDR2 reads SMNVEV (reference sequence). As DNA, the CDR3 is TGTGCCAGCAGTTTATCGAGGCTAGCGGGAAACAATGAGCAGTTCTTC. Protein: CASSLSRLAGNNEQFF.